The 8 T cell receptor beta chains below were found in one sample sequenced in a study of blood T cell repertoires in COVID-19. Assay used: immunoSEQ multiplex PCR; TCRdb lists only in-frame clones, some missing. The data contain some 18,000 clones, roughly 90% of them singletons. The sequencing sample was made of peripheral blood. The receptors here all came from a human donor in a cohort sampled during active COVID-19.

CDR3 residues: CASSFAEALGRAHNEQFF. The CDR3 nucleotides are TGTGCCAGCAGCTTCGCGGAGGCTCTCGGGCGGGCCCACAATGAGCAGTTCTTC. The rearrangement uses TRBV13 and TRBJ2-1; tentative D call: TRBD2 (5 bases). Germline V gives CDR1 PRHDT, CDR2 FYEKMQ (reference sequence). The CDR3 runs to 18 residues. The V gene lost 3 bases and the J gene lost 5 bases, with 23 bases spanning the gap.

Comment on this clone: A junction end diverges from the germline sequence, so it may reflect a read error. The rearrangement uses TRBV20-1 and TRBJ1-2, with 10 bases that match TRBD1. The CDR3 consists of 11 residues. Germline CDR1 reads DFQATT; CDR2 reads SNEGSKA (reference sequence). CDR3 nucleotides: TGCAGTGCCCATACCGGGACAGGGGTGGAATTC. It encodes CSAHTGTGVEF.

This clone was seen once. The CDR3 here is CASSDQTGLTSGNTIYF. CDR3 nucleotide sequence: TGTGCCAGCAGCGATCAGACAGGGCTTACCTCTGGAAACACCATATATTTT. The chain combines TRBV7-9 with TRBJ1-3; 7 bases are shared with TRBD1. The CDR3 extends over 17 amino acids. Germline CDR1 reads SEHNR; CDR2 reads FQNEAQ (reference sequence). The J segment lost 0 bases and the V segment lost 5 bases, leaving 10 bases of the junction unmatched.

The genes are TRBV5-1 and TRBJ2-2; TRBD1 is a possible D gene (6 bases). The V gene lost 3 bases and the J gene lost 7 bases, with 19 bases spanning the gap. This CDR3 has 16 amino acids. The germline V gene encodes CDR1 SGHRS and CDR2 YFSETQ. This chain's CDR3 is CASSSDLQGVVGELFF. The CDR3, as DNA: TGCGCCAGCAGCTCTGACTTACAGGGAGTGGTCGGGGAGCTGTTTTTT.

The chain employs TRBV30 and TRBJ1-5; 7 nucleotides match TRBD1. The germline V gene encodes CDR1 GTSNPN and CDR2 SVGIG (reference sequence). The CDR3 consists of 16 residues. V was pared by 5 bases and J by 0 bases, with 10 bases of the junction left unmatched. DNA of the CDR3: TGTGCCTGGGGGGCACGGGGGACAGCTAGCAATCAGCCCCAGCATTTT. It is translated as CAWGARGTASNQPQHF.

V usage is TRBV27 and J usage is TRBJ1-1; TRBD1 matches 11 bases. Germline V gene lookup returns CDR1 MNHEY and CDR2 SMNVEV (reference sequence). The CDR3 consists of 13 residues. Germline trimming cut 6 bases from V and 4 bases from J; bases unmatched to any gene: 1. The DNA of the CDR3 is TGTGCCAGCAGCGGACAGGGGGCCACTGAAGCTTTCTTT. Protein product: CASSGQGATEAFF.

This clone has a handful of counts. The V call is TRBV6-6, the J call TRBJ1-1; D is uncertain. CDR1 is MNHNY, CDR2 SVGAGI, per germline (reference sequence). V was clipped by 0 bases and J by 0 bases, with 8 bases between them. The CDR3 extends over 15 amino acids. The CDR3 reads CASSYSRVMNTEAFF. In nucleotides, the CDR3 is TGTGCCAGCAGTTACTCTAGAGTTATGAACACTGAAGCTTTCTTT.

The chain has TRBV9 and TRBJ2-2, with 7 bases lining up with TRBD2. Trimming removed 4 bases from V and 2 bases from J; junction bases left unmatched: 8. There are 16 residues in the CDR3. Germline-derived CDR1 and CDR2 are SGDLS and YYNGEE. The CDR3 region is CASSKASGANTGELFF. The CDR3 region has the DNA TGTGCCAGCAGCAAAGCTAGCGGAGCCAACACCGGGGAGCTGTTTTTT.